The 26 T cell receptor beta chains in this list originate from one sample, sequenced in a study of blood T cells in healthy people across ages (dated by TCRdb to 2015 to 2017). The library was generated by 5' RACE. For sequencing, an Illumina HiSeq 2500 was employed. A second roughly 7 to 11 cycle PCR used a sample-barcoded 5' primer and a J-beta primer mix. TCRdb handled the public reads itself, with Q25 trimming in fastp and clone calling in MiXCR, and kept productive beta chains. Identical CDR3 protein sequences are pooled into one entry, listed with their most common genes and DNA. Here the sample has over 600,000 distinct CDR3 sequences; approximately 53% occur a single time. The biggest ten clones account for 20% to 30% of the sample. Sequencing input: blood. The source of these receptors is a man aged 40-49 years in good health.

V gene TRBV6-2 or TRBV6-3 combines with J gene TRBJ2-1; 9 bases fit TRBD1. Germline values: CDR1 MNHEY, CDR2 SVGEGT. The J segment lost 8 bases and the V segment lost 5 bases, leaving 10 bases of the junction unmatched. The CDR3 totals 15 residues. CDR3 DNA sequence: TGTGCCAGCAGTCCGGGACAGGGACGTCGTGATGAGCAGTTCTTC. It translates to CASSPGQGRRDEQFF.

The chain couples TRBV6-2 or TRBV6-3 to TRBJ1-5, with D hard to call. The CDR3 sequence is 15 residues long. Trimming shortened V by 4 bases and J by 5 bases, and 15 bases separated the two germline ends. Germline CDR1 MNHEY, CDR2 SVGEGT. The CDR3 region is CASSSIERAYQPQHF. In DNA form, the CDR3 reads TGTGCCAGCAGTTCCATCGAGAGGGCTTATCAGCCCCAGCATTTT.

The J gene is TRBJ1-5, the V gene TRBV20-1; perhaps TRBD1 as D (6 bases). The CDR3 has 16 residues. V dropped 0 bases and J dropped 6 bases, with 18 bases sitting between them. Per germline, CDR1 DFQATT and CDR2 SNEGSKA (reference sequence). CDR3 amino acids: CSARDPGAGQFQPQHF. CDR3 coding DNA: TGCAGTGCTAGAGACCCGGGGGCAGGACAGTTTCAGCCCCAGCATTTT.

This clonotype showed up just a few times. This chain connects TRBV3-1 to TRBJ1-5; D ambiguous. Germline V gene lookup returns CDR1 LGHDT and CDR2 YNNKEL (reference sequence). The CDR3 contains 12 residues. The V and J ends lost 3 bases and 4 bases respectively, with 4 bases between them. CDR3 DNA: TGTGCCAGCAGCCAGGCGAATCAGCCCCAGCATTTT. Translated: CASSQANQPQHF.

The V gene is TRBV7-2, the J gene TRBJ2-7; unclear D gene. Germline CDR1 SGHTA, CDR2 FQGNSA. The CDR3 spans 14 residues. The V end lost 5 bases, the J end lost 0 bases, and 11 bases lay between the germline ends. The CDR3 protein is CASSRSPVSYEQYF. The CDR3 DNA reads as TGTGCCAGCAGCCGGAGTCCGGTCTCCTACGAGCAGTACTTC.

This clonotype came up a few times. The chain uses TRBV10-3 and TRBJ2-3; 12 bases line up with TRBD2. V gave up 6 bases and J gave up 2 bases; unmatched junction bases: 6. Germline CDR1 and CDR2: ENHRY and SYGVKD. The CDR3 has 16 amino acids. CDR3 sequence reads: CAIRGTSGGSTDTQYF. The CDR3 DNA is TGTGCCATCAGGGGAACTAGCGGGGGGTCCACAGATACGCAGTATTTT.

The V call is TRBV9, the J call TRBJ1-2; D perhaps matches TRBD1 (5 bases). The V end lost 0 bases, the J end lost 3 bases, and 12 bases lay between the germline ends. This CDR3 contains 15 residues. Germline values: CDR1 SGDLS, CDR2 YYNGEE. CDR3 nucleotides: TGTGCCAGCAGCGTAGATCCGGGGGTCTACTATGGCTACACCTTC. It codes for CASSVDPGVYYGYTF.

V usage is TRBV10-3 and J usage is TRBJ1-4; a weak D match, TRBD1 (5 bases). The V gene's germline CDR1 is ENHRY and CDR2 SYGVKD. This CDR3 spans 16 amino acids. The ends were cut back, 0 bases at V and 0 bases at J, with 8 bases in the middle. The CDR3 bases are TGTGCCATCAGTGAGTCCCGGGGCGCAACTAATGAAAAACTGTTTTTT. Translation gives CAISESRGATNEKLFF.

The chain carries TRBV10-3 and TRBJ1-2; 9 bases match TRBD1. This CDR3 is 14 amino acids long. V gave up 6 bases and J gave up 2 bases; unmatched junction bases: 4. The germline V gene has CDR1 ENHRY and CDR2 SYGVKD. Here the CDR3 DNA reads TGTGCCATCAGGGACGGGACAGGGAACTATGGCTACACCTTC. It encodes CAIRDGTGNYGYTF.

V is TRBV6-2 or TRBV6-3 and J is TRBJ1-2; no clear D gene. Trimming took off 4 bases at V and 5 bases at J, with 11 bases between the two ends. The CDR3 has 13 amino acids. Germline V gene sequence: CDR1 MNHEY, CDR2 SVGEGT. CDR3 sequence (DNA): TGTGCCAGCAGTTCGGACGGAGCGTATGGCTACACCTTC. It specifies CASSSDGAYGYTF.

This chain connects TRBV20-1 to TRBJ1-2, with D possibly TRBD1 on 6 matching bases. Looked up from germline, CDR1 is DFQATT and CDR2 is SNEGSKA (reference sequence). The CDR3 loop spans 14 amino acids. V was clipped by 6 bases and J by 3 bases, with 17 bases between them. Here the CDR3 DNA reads TGCAGTGCGAGAAGACCGGCAGGGGACTATGGCTACACCTTC. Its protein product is CSARRPAGDYGYTF.

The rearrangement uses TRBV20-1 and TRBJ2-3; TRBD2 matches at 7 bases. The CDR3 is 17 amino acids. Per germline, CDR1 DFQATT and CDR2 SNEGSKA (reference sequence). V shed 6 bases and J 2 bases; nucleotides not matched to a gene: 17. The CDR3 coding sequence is TGCAGTGCAAAGCCGCTATGGGCGGGAGTCCCCACAGATACGCAGTATTTT. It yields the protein CSAKPLWAGVPTDTQYF.

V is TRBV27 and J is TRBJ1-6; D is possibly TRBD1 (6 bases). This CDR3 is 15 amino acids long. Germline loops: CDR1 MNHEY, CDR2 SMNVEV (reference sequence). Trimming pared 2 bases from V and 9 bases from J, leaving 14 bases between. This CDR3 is CASSLIGTSGSPLHF. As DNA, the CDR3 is TGTGCCAGCAGTTTAATTGGGACATCCGGTTCACCCCTCCACTTT.

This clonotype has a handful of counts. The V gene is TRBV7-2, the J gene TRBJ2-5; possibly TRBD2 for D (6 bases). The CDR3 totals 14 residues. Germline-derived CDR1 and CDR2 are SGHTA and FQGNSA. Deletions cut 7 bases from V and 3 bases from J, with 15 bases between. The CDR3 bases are TGTGCCAGCAACGGGAGCCCGGTGGAAGAGACCCAGTACTTC. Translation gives CASNGSPVEETQYF.

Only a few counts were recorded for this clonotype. The CDR3 region has the DNA TGTGCCAGCAGTTTGGGGACAGGGGGCGTCTATGGCTACACCTTC. Protein product: CASSLGTGGVYGYTF. The rearrangement joins TRBV27 to TRBJ1-2, with 12 bases fitting TRBD1. Germline CDR1 reads MNHEY; CDR2 reads SMNVEV (reference sequence). Trimming at V came to 3 bases and at J to 4 bases, leaving 3 bases not matched to a gene. The CDR3 has 15 amino acids.

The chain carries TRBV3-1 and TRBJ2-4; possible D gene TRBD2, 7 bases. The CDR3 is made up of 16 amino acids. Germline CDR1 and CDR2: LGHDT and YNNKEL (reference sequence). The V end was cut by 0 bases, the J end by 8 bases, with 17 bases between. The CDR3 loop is CASSQDSRGGGDIQYF. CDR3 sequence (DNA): TGTGCCAGCAGCCAAGATTCTAGGGGAGGGGGGGACATTCAGTACTTC.

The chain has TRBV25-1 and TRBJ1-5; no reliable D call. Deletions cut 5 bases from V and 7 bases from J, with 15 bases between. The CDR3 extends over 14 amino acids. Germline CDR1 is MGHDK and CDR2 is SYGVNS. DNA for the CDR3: TGTGCCAGCAGTTTATCCGGGGTGGGACAGCCCCAGCATTTT. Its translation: CASSLSGVGQPQHF.

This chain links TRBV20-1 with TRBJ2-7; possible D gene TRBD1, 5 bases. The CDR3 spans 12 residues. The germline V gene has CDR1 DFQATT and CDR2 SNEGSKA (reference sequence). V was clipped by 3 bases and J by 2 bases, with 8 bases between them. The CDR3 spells CSASGAPYEQYF. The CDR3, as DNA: TGCAGTGCTAGTGGGGCCCCCTACGAGCAGTACTTC.

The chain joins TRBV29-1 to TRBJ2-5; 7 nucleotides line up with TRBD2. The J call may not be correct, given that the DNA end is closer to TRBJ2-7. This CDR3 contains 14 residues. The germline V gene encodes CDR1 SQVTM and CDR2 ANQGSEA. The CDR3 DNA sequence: TGCAGCGTATCACCCGTGGGGGGGTCTCGCGAGCAGTACTTC. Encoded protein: CSVSPVGGSREQYF.

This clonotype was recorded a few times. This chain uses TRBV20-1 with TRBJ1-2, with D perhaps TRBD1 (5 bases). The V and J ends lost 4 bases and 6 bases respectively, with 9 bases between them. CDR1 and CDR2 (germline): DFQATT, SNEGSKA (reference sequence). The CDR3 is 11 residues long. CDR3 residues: CSATRQNGYTF. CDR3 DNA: TGCAGTGCTACCCGACAGAATGGCTACACCTTC.

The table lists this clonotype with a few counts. CDR3 sequence (DNA): TGTGCCAGCAGCGCCCATAGGGACGGGGAGACCCAGTACTTC. Protein: CASSAHRDGETQYF. The chain recombines TRBV7-2 with TRBJ2-5, with D perhaps being TRBD1 or TRBD2 (5 bases each). Germline loops: CDR1 SGHTA, CDR2 FQGNSA. V was cut by 5 bases and J by 5 bases, with 15 bases left in between. The CDR3 length is 14 residues.

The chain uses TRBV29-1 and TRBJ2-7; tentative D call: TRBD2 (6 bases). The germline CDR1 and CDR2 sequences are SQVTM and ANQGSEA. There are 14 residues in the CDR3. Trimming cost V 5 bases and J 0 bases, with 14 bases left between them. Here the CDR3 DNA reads TGCAGCGTTTGCAGCCCGGGAGTCTCCTACGAGCAGTACTTC. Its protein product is CSVCSPGVSYEQYF.

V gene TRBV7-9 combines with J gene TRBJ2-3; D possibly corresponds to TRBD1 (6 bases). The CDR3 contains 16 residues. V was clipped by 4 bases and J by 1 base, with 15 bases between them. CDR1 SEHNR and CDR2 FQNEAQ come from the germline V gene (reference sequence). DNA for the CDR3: TGTGCCAGCAGCTGGTCCAGGGGTATTGGCACAGATACGCAGTATTTT. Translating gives CASSWSRGIGTDTQYF.

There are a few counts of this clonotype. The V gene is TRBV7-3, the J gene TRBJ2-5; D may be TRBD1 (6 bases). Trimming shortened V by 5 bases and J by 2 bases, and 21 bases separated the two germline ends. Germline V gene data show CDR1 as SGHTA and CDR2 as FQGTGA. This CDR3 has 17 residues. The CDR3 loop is CASSLTTNRVNQETQYF. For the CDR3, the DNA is TGTGCCAGCAGCCTTACCACAAACAGGGTCAATCAAGAGACCCAGTACTTC.

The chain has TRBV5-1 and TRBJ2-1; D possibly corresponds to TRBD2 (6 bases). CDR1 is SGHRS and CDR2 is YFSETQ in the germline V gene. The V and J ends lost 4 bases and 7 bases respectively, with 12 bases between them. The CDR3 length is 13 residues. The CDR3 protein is CASSVGLQNEQFF. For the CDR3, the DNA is TGCGCCAGCAGCGTGGGACTCCAAAATGAGCAGTTCTTC.

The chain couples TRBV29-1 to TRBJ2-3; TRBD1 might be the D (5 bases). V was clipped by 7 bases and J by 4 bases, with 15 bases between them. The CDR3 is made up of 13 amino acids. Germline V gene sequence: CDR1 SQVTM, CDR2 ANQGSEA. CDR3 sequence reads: CSAPALGADTQYF. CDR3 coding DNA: TGCAGCGCCCCAGCCTTAGGGGCAGATACGCAGTATTTT.